Below are 30 T cell receptor beta chains sequenced from a single sample in a study of vaccination effects on CD4 cells after COVID-19. Under the ViraFEST assay, PBMC were stimulated with viral peptide pools so that antigen-specific CD4+ T cells expanded. Sequencing was performed afterwards. Once cultured for more than nine days, the cells underwent separation to obtain CD4+ T cells. Between March and December 2020, the person had a SARS-CoV-2 infection that PCR confirmed. The antigens of these receptors remain unknown. The data were produced by immunoSEQ multiplex PCR, yet TCRdb's version contains in-frame clones alone and is incomplete. The sample holds approximately 30,000 clones, 65% to 75% seen once. The material sequenced was CD4+ T cells from PBMCs cultured with a peptide pool, taken before COVID-19 vaccination. The receptor set was obtained from a human donor who had a prior SARS-CoV-2 infection.

The genes are TRBV5-4 and TRBJ2-5, with D unresolved. Between the trimmed V and J ends, which lost 3 bases and 1 base, there was a span of 10 bases. This CDR3 has 14 residues. Germline lookup yields CDR1 SGHNT and CDR2 YYREEE (reference sequence). The CDR3: CASSSYKAQETQYF. The CDR3 DNA reads as TGTGCCAGCAGCTCCTACAAGGCCCAAGAGACCCAGTACTTC.

The V gene is TRBV19, the J gene TRBJ1-2; no reliable D call. Trimming took 9 bases from V and 4 from J, leaving 15 bases between them. This CDR3 spans 13 amino acids. Germline values: CDR1 LNHDA, CDR2 SQIVND (reference sequence). The CDR3 sequence is CASTFPSGYGYTF. The CDR3 DNA is TGTGCCAGCACCTTCCCCAGCGGCTATGGCTACACCTTC. Full variable domain (rest looked up from reference TRBV19 and TRBJ1-2): DGGITQSPKYLFRKEGQNVTLSCEQNLNHDAMYWYRQDPGQGLRLIYYSQIVNDFQKGDIAEGYSVSREKKESFPLTVTSAQKNPTAFYLCASTFPSGYGYTFGSGTRLTVV.

The chain carries TRBV5-4 and TRBJ2-7, with D tentatively TRBD1 (6 bases). V gave up 0 bases and J gave up 0 bases, with 10 bases separating them. The CDR3 covers 15 residues. Germline V lookup: CDR1 SGHNT, CDR2 YYREEE (reference sequence). The CDR3 region is CASSLVGQSSYEQYF. In DNA form, the CDR3 reads TGTGCCAGCAGCTTGGTTGGACAGTCCTCCTACGAGCAGTACTTC.

The chain uses TRBV5-4 and TRBJ1-6; D might be TRBD1 (5 bases). The CDR3 is made up of 16 amino acids. Germline V gene data show CDR1 as SGHNT and CDR2 as YYREEE (reference sequence). V gave up 2 bases and J gave up 9 bases, with 18 bases separating them. The CDR3 reads CASSLETRWGGSPLHF. As DNA, the CDR3 is TGTGCCAGCAGCTTAGAAACCCGCTGGGGGGGTTCACCCCTCCACTTT.

The chain uses TRBV5-1 and TRBJ1-6, with D tentatively TRBD1 (5 bases). Per the germline V gene, CDR1 is SGHRS and CDR2 is YFSETQ. V was cut by 3 bases and J by 7 bases, with 14 bases left in between. The CDR3 is made up of 15 amino acids. The chain's CDR3 is CASSSAGTRNSPLHF. The CDR3 nucleotides read TGCGCCAGCAGCTCAGCCGGGACGCGGAATTCACCCCTCCACTTT.

V gene TRBV7-9 combines with J gene TRBJ2-7; D is ambiguous. CDR1 is SEHNR, CDR2 FQNEAQ, per germline (reference sequence). This CDR3 comprises 13 residues. V lost 6 bases and J 4 bases, leaving 13 bases between the germline ends. CDR3 region: CASSPGSRYEQYF. CDR3 DNA sequence: TGTGCCAGCAGTCCCGGGTCTAGGTACGAGCAGTACTTC.

V is TRBV18 and J is TRBJ2-1; 7 bases are a match to TRBD1. The trim removed 3 bases at V and 12 bases at J, leaving 5 bases unmatched. The CDR3 sequence is 12 residues long. Germline V gives CDR1 KGHSH, CDR2 LQKENI. CDR3 sequence (DNA): TGTGCCAGCTCACCCGACAGGGATGGGCAGTTCTTC. Translating gives CASSPDRDGQFF.

The genes are TRBV18 and TRBJ2-2; the D is unclear. The CDR3 runs 15 residues. Trimming took 3 bases from V and 4 from J, leaving 12 bases between them. Looked up from germline, CDR1 is KGHSH and CDR2 is LQKENI. CDR3 protein: CASSPVRGPTGELFF. The CDR3 DNA is TGTGCCAGCTCACCGGTACGTGGCCCCACCGGGGAGCTGTTTTTT.

J is TRBJ1-4 and V is TRBV20-1, with D uncertain. The germline gives CDR1 DFQATT, CDR2 SNEGSKA (reference sequence). V dropped 3 bases and J dropped 5 bases, with 13 bases sitting between them. The CDR3 length is 14 residues. The DNA of the CDR3 is TGCAGTGCTAGTGCGGGGAGCTTAAATGAAAAACTGTTTTTT. This encodes CSASAGSLNEKLFF.

The V gene is TRBV19, the J gene TRBJ2-5; possibly TRBD1 for D (5 bases). The germline CDR1 and CDR2 sequences are LNHDA and SQIVND (reference sequence). V gave up 9 bases and J gave up 4 bases, with 18 bases separating them. The CDR3 has 14 amino acids. CDR3 sequence reads: CASPQGVRRETQYF. CDR3 DNA: TGTGCCAGCCCCCAAGGGGTCAGGAGAGAGACCCAGTACTTC.

The J gene is TRBJ2-7, the V gene TRBV6-5; 7 bases match TRBD1. Germline V lookup: CDR1 MNHEY, CDR2 SVGAGI. The CDR3 totals 16 residues. J gave up 2 bases and V 2 bases, and 9 bases lay outside the gene matches. The CDR3 nucleotides read TGTGCCAGCAGTTACCAACCGGGACAGCCGACCTACGAGCAGTACTTC. This gives the protein CASSYQPGQPTYEQYF.

This clone was found a few times. The chain couples TRBV7-9 to TRBJ1-3; D might be TRBD1 (5 bases). Deletions cut 4 bases from V and 6 bases from J, with 22 bases between. The CDR3 contains 17 residues. CDR1 and CDR2 (germline): SEHNR, FQNEAQ (reference sequence). The CDR3 DNA reads TGTGCCAGCAGCTCGCGAAAGACAGCAGACGCTACAAACACCATATATTTT. It is translated as CASSSRKTADATNTIYF. Drawing the rest from reference TRBV7-9 and TRBJ1-3, the complete variable domain is DTGVSQNPRHKITKRGQNVTFRCDPISEHNRLYWYRQTLGQGPEFLTYFQNEAQLEKSRLLSDRFSAERPKGSFSTLEIQRTEQGDSAMYLCASSSRKTADATNTIYFGEGSWLTVV.

This clone has just a few counts. This chain connects TRBV7-6 to TRBJ2-7; unclear D gene. The CDR3 loop spans 15 amino acids. Trimming stripped 5 bases from V and 2 bases from J, with 16 bases between. The germline V gene encodes CDR1 SGHVS and CDR2 FNYEAQ. The CDR3 DNA reads as TGTGCCAGCAGCCCCCGGACGGATAACCCCTACGAGCAGTACTTC. It codes for CASSPRTDNPYEQYF.

This clone was recorded only once. The genes are TRBV11-3 and TRBJ2-5, with TRBD2 identical over 10 bases. The CDR3 has 16 amino acids. V dropped 6 bases and J dropped 7; count of bases not matched to a gene: 14. The germline V gene encodes CDR1 SGHNT and CDR2 YENEEA. CDR3 protein: CASRGEASGSIGTQYF. CDR3 in DNA: TGTGCCAGCAGGGGCGAAGCTAGCGGGAGTATAGGGACCCAGTACTTC.

The chain recombines TRBV2 with TRBJ1-2; D is unclear. The CDR3 runs to 14 residues. Trimming pared 2 bases from V and 2 bases from J, leaving 9 bases between. Germline V gene lookup returns CDR1 SNHLY and CDR2 FYNNEI. As DNA, the CDR3 is TGTGCCAGCAGTGAAACGTCGGGAAACTATGGCTACACCTTC. Its protein product is CASSETSGNYGYTF.

The V and J genes are TRBV7-9 and TRBJ1-2; D perhaps matches TRBD1 (6 bases). The CDR3 covers 19 residues. V was trimmed by 0 bases and J by 7 bases, leaving 27 bases between them. Germline V CDR1 and CDR2: SEHNR, FQNEAQ (reference sequence). CDR3 bases: TGTGCCAGCAGCTTAGCGCAAATCAGGGGTCCTATTTACTATTCTGGCTACACCTTC. Protein product: CASSLAQIRGPIYYSGYTF.

This clone was seen a single time. The chain recombines TRBV6-5 with TRBJ2-1; 8 positions match TRBD1. CDR1 and CDR2 (germline): MNHEY, SVGAGI. J gave up 3 bases and V 6 bases, and 7 bases lay outside the gene matches. This CDR3 is built from 15 residues. The CDR3 sequence is CASSPTGGSYNEQFF. CDR3 bases: TGTGCCAGCAGCCCCACAGGGGGAAGCTACAATGAGCAGTTCTTC.

This sequence joins TRBV6-1 and TRBJ2-7; TRBD2 agrees at 9 bases. Trimming at V came to 2 bases and at J to 6 bases, leaving 8 bases not matched to a gene. The CDR3 has 15 amino acids. The germline gives CDR1 MNHNS, CDR2 SASEGT. This CDR3 reads CASSEIGREGPEQYF. The CDR3 nucleotides read TGTGCCAGCAGTGAAATAGGGCGGGAGGGCCCCGAGCAGTACTTC.

The J gene is TRBJ2-3, the V gene TRBV5-1; D remains ambiguous. The CDR3 runs to 13 residues. The germline V and J ends were trimmed by 2 bases and 2 bases, with 6 bases remaining between them. Germline CDR1 is SGHRS and CDR2 is YFSETQ. In DNA, the CDR3 is TGCGCCAGCAGCTTCGGCTACACAGATACGCAGTATTTT. Amino acids: CASSFGYTDTQYF.

This rearrangement joins TRBV4-2 to TRBJ1-2; D is unclear. There are 15 residues in the CDR3. Germline V CDR1 and CDR2: LGHNA, YNFKEQ. V was shortened by 0 bases and J by 4 bases, with 12 bases between the two germline ends. The CDR3 nucleotides read TGTGCCAGCAGCCAAGATTCCCCGGTATTCTATGGCTACACCTTC. Encoded protein: CASSQDSPVFYGYTF.

The J gene is TRBJ2-4, the V gene TRBV28; the match to TRBD2 covers 13 bases. Germline CDR1 is MDHEN and CDR2 is SYDVKM. The CDR3 length is 14 residues. With 5 bases clipped from V and 11 bases from J, the junction kept 6 bases outside the gene matches. CDR3 sequence: CASSQGLAGAFQYF. In nucleotides, the CDR3 is TGTGCCAGCAGTCAAGGACTAGCGGGAGCTTTTCAGTACTTC.

The genes are TRBV2 and TRBJ1-5; a possible D gene is TRBD1 (5 bases). The germline V gene encodes CDR1 SNHLY and CDR2 FYNNEI. V lost 6 bases, J lost 9 bases, and 12 bases lay in between. The CDR3 loop spans 12 amino acids. DNA for the CDR3: TGTGCCAGCAGGGGTGGGGGGGTGCCCCAGCATTTT. This sequence encodes CASRGGGVPQHF.

This clone was seen a single time. The chain joins TRBV10-1 to TRBJ2-7, with TRBD2 matching 7 bases. Germline V gene lookup returns CDR1 WNHNN and CDR2 SYGVQD (reference sequence). Losses at the gene ends were 3 bases for V and 3 bases for J; bases not matched to a gene: 20. The CDR3 is 19 amino acids. CDR3 protein: CASSDFFGCGGGSLYEQYF. CDR3 sequence (DNA): TGCGCCAGCAGTGATTTTTTTGGATGCGGTGGCGGGAGCCTCTACGAGCAGTACTTC.

The chain couples TRBV19 to TRBJ1-4, with D maybe TRBD1 (6 bases). Trimming took off 5 bases at V and 8 bases at J, with 24 bases between the two ends. The V gene's germline CDR1 is LNHDA and CDR2 SQIVND (reference sequence). The CDR3 loop spans 17 amino acids. The CDR3 DNA reads as TGTGCCAGTAGTGCCACAGGGCTTTACAGACTATACGAAAAACTGTTTTTT. Protein: CASSATGLYRLYEKLFF.

The chain employs TRBV5-4 and TRBJ1-1; tentatively, D is TRBD1 (5 bases). This CDR3 is 14 amino acids long. Per the germline V gene, CDR1 is SGHNT and CDR2 is YYREEE (reference sequence). Trimming took 1 base from V and 6 from J, leaving 13 bases between them. Written as DNA, the CDR3 is TGTGCCAGCAGCTTGAACAGGCAGGGCCCTGAAGCTTTCTTT. It specifies CASSLNRQGPEAFF.

V and J are TRBV9 and TRBJ1-2; a possible D gene is TRBD1 (6 bases). Germline CDR1 reads SGDLS; CDR2 reads YYNGEE. This CDR3 is built from 16 residues. The V gene lost 4 bases and the J gene lost 2 bases, with 18 bases spanning the gap. The CDR3 reads CASSSQGHGANYGYTF. The CDR3 region has the DNA TGTGCCAGCAGCAGCCAGGGGCATGGGGCGAACTATGGCTACACCTTC. The entire variable domain, with the rest obtained from reference TRBV9 and TRBJ1-2, is as follows: DSGVTQTPKHLITATGQRVTLRCSPRSGDLSVYWYQQSLDQGLQFLIQYYNGEERAKGNILERFSAQQFPDLHSELNLSSLELGDSALYFCASSSQGHGANYGYTFGSGTRLTVV.

The chain has TRBV12-3 or TRBV12-4 and TRBJ2-7, with D tentatively TRBD1 (6 bases). Trimming took 6 bases from V and 12 from J, leaving 21 bases between them. The CDR3 sequence is 13 residues long. The CDR3 sequence: CASSLDRFAEVYF. The CDR3 DNA reads TGTGCCAGCAGCCTGGACAGATTCGCAGAGGTGTACTTC.

The chain combines TRBV15 with TRBJ2-1, with 8 nucleotides matching TRBD2. The CDR3 length is 17 residues. Germline V gene sequence: CDR1 LNHNV, CDR2 YYDKDF (reference sequence). V lost 5 bases, J lost 9 bases, and 18 bases stayed unmatched. CDR3 in amino acids: CATSSRSWAGGFSEQFF. CDR3 bases: TGTGCCACCAGCTCCCGATCGTGGGCGGGAGGTTTTAGTGAGCAGTTCTTC. The full variable domain, completed using reference TRBV15 and TRBJ2-1, is DAMVIQNPRYQVTQFGKPVTLSCSQTLNHNVMYWYQQKSSQAPKLLFHYYDKDFNNEADTPDNFQSRRPNTSFCFLDIRSPGLGDTAMYLCATSSRSWAGGFSEQFFGPGTRLTVL.

J is TRBJ1-3 and V is TRBV5-4; 9 bases align to TRBD1. The CDR3 runs to 16 residues. Looked up from germline, CDR1 is SGHNT and CDR2 is YYREEE (reference sequence). The trim removed 3 bases at V and 0 bases at J, leaving 4 bases unmatched. CDR3 protein: CASSSWDRDSGNTIYF. CDR3 nucleotide sequence: TGTGCCAGCAGCTCCTGGGACAGGGACTCTGGAAACACCATATATTTT.

This chain connects TRBV5-1 to TRBJ2-7, with D perhaps matching TRBD1 (7 bases). CDR3 length equals 15 residues. V lost 4 bases, J lost 5 bases, and 19 bases lay in between. CDR1 and CDR2 (germline): SGHRS, YFSETQ. The CDR3 reads CASSPGDVTGDEQYF. Here the CDR3 DNA reads TGCGCCAGCAGCCCGGGGGATGTTACAGGGGACGAGCAGTACTTC.